The clone carrying this TCR beta chain has only a few counts. The antigen is undetermined. The data stem from a study of T-cell memory formation after mild COVID-19. Across the whole study: In these data, TCR clusters were largely donor specific.

TCRdb used MiXCR to reprocess the 5' RACE reads, holding one entry per CDR3 protein. This sample has around 210,000 distinct CDR3 sequences; 7.5% to 10% occur once, and the top ten carry around 3.3%. Study-wide results and caveats: Later expanders leaned CD4+, whereas day 15 to 85 contracting clones were balanced CD4/CD8. Cross-reactive memory seemingly joined, as some responding clones were found in pre-infection memory.

V lost 5 bases and J lost 8, with 7 bases in between. Germline lookup yields CDR1 MNHEY and CDR2 SVGEGT. The CDR3 totals 11 residues. Sequenced material: PBMCs or a T cell subset sorted from them (not recorded which). The chain links TRBV6-2 or TRBV6-3 to TRBJ2-1; D is undetermined. The receptor was derived from a man between 18 and 35 years old who had mild COVID-19 (a few samples of this study predate the infection). Cell type and time point are not known. CDR3 coding DNA: TGTGCCAGCAGTCGCCTCTATGAGCAGTTCTTC. This codes for CASSRLYEQFF.